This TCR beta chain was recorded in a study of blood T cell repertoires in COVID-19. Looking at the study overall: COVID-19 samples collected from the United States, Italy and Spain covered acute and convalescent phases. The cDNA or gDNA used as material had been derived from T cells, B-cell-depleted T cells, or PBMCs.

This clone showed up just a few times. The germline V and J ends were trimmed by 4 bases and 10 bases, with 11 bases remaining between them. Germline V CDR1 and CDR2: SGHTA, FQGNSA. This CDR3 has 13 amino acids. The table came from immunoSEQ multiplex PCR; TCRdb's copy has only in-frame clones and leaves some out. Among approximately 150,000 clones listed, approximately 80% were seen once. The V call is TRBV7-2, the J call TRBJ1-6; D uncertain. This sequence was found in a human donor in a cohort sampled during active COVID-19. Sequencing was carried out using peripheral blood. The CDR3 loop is CASSSLRPSPLHF. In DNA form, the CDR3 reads TGTGCCAGCAGCTCCCTGAGGCCCTCACCCCTCCACTTT.